Each of the 9 T cell receptor beta chains below was sequenced from the same sample in a study of OX40 agonist ivuxolimab in advanced cancers. Using immunoSEQ multiplex PCR, the repertoire was profiled, and TCRdb retains in-frame clones only, with some absent. The top ten clones hold approximately 36% of a sample with roughly 20,000 clones, 70% to 80% of them seen once. Here the sequenced sample was CD4+ or CD8+ T cells sorted from blood, taken in a trial of the OX40 agonist ivuxolimab. These receptors all stem from an adult with an advanced solid tumor such as melanoma, head and neck, liver or kidney cancer.

Here the CDR3 DNA reads TGCGCCAGCAGCCAAGACTCCAGAACAGTCAACGAGCAGTACTTC. Encoded protein: CASSQDSRTVNEQYF. The chain recombines TRBV4-1 with TRBJ2-7, with unresolved D. The CDR3 runs to 15 residues. The germline CDR1 and CDR2 sequences are MGHRA and YSYEKL. The V gene lost 0 bases and the J gene lost 5 bases, with 14 bases spanning the gap.

This clone was observed at least ten times. The genes are TRBV6-5 and TRBJ2-2, with no clear D. This CDR3 region has 13 residues. Per the germline V gene, CDR1 is MNHEY and CDR2 is SVGAGI. V lost 11 bases and J 2 bases, leaving 12 bases between the germline ends. The CDR3 DNA follows: TGTGCCTTAGGCAGTTTAAACACCGGGGAGCTGTTTTTT. It translates to CALGSLNTGELFF.

The rearrangement joins TRBV9 to TRBJ1-2, with D maybe TRBD1 (5 bases). Trimming removed 4 bases at V and 4 bases at J, with 17 bases between. The CDR3 length is 15 residues. CDR1 and CDR2 (germline): SGDLS, YYNGEE. CDR3 protein: CASSPDGGFSYGYTF. CDR3 nucleotide sequence: TGTGCCAGCAGCCCAGACGGGGGTTTTAGCTATGGCTACACCTTC.

The chain carries TRBV11-2 and TRBJ2-1; D might be TRBD2 (6 bases). V was cut by 10 bases and J by 5 bases, with 15 bases left in between. Per germline, CDR1 SGHAT and CDR2 FQNNGV. The CDR3 totals 13 residues. The CDR3 region has the DNA TGTGCCACCCTAGCGAGGGGTCACAATGAGCAGTTCTTC. Protein: CATLARGHNEQFF.

This chain uses TRBV6-1 with TRBJ1-4; D gene ambiguous. The CDR3 extends over 15 amino acids. The V end lost 6 bases, the J end lost 0 bases, and 11 bases lay between the germline ends. Germline V gene lookup returns CDR1 MNHNS and CDR2 SASEGT. The CDR3 coding sequence is TGTGCCAGCAGCGAGACCTCTGCAACTAATGAAAAACTGTTTTTT. This gives the protein CASSETSATNEKLFF.

J is TRBJ1-2 and V is TRBV9; no clear D gene. V gave up 0 bases and J gave up 3 bases, with 15 bases separating them. From germline, CDR1 is SGDLS and CDR2 YYNGEE. The CDR3 contains 16 residues. CDR3: CASSVGGDNWDYGYTF. The CDR3 DNA reads as TGTGCCAGCAGCGTAGGGGGAGACAATTGGGACTATGGCTACACCTTC.

The chain uses TRBV6-6 and TRBJ1-2; TRBD1 aligns across 8 bases. The CDR3 length is 15 residues. In germline, CDR1 is MNHNY, CDR2 SVGAGI (reference sequence). V gave up 0 bases and J gave up 4 bases; unmatched junction bases: 4. CDR3 sequence reads: CASSYSPDRVYGYTF. The CDR3, as DNA: TGTGCCAGCAGTTACTCCCCGGACAGGGTCTATGGCTACACCTTC.

This chain joins TRBV19 and TRBJ1-2, with a tentative D call TRBD1 (6 bases). Germline CDR1 and CDR2: LNHDA and SQIVND (reference sequence). Between the trimmed V and J ends, which lost 5 bases and 8 bases, there was a span of 18 bases. The CDR3 is 14 residues long. CDR3 sequence: CASSSRGDLDGYTF. As DNA, the CDR3 is TGTGCCAGTAGTTCGAGGGGGGATTTAGACGGCTACACCTTC.

The chain joins TRBV11-1 to TRBJ2-7; 9 positions match TRBD1. CDR1 and CDR2 from the germline V gene are SGHAT and FQDESV (reference sequence). The ends lost 5 bases at V and 7 bases at J; junction bases unmatched: 9. This CDR3 has 14 amino acids. The CDR3 DNA reads TGTGCCAGCAGCACAGGGACAGGGCCTCGTGAGCAGTACTTC. Translation gives CASSTGTGPREQYF.